This T cell receptor beta chain was profiled in a study of blood T cell repertoires in COVID-19. About the research overall: COVID-19 samples from acute and convalescent phases originated in the United States, Italy and Spain. PBMCs, B-cell-depleted T cells, or T cells provided the cDNA or gDNA that made up the material.

Authors' methods: Estimation of nucleated cell counts relied on the amplification of reference gene primers. Generated by immunoSEQ multiplex PCR, the TCRdb table keeps only in-frame clones and is missing some. The DNA was the basis for D and trimming; V, J and clone size are from that table. This table holds some 150,000 clones, roughly 88% found once. This CDR3 spans 17 amino acids. Trimming took 4 bases from V and 8 from J, leaving 26 bases between them. Germline CDR1 SGHTA, CDR2 FQGNSA. This chain uses TRBV7-2 with TRBJ1-2, with a possible D match to TRBD1 (5 bases). The receptor was isolated from a woman between 55 and 75 years old with acute or convalescent COVID-19. The sample consisted of peripheral blood. The CDR3 nucleotides read TGTGCCAGCAGCTCAAGTCCCGCAGTGGCAGGGCACCAAGGCTACACCTTC. Its protein is CASSSSPAVAGHQGYTF.